This TCR beta chain is drawn from a study of T cell clonotyping in hematopoietic cell transplantation. Study findings and constraints: CD4 and CD8 repertoire contributions could not be separated without sorting.

This clone showed up just a few times. The antigen is unknown. Blood collection times were about day -28 and days 30, 100, 180 posttransplant. Sequencing used immunoSEQ multiplex PCR; TCRdb keeps in-frame clones, though not all of them. The sample includes 6,000 to 6,500 clones, 32% seen only once; the top ten take less than 20%. The receptor was derived from a female patient aged 45-60 years who had an allogeneic stem cell transplant from an unrelated donor, so the T cells may come from the graft donor. Some clones in this sample may be carry-over from other donors' samples. The specimen was peripheral blood mononuclear cells, collected 30 days after allogeneic stem cell transplant.

The CDR3 bases are TGTGCCAGCAGCCACGACCCCTATGGCTACACCTTC. Encoded protein: CASSHDPYGYTF. The chain combines TRBV28 with TRBJ1-2, with D uncertain. V lost 6 bases and J lost 4, with 9 bases in between. Per germline, CDR1 MDHEN and CDR2 SYDVKM. The CDR3 length is 12 residues.